The 3 T cell receptor beta chains listed next were all sequenced from one sample in a study of neurological immune-mediated disorders. MiXCR, run by TCRdb on the 5' RACE reads, gives a single entry per CDR3 protein. Of 55,000 to 70,000 distinct CDR3 sequences listed, about 4.2% were seen once; the top ten hold 1% to 1.5%. The material sequenced was PBMCs. Source of these receptors: a man aged 25-45 years with multiple sclerosis.

At least ten counts were recorded for this clonotype. V gene TRBV2 combines with J gene TRBJ2-5; D is unresolved. The V and J ends lost 2 bases and 5 bases respectively, with 9 bases between them. The germline gives CDR1 SNHLY, CDR2 FYNNEI. CDR3 length equals 13 residues. DNA of the CDR3: TGTGCCAGCAGTGAATACCCAACGGAGACCCAGTACTTC. This sequence encodes CASSEYPTETQYF.

V gene TRBV7-2 combines with J gene TRBJ2-1, with D uncertain. The germline V gene encodes CDR1 SGHTA and CDR2 FQGNSA. Trimming stripped 4 bases from V and 8 bases from J, with 6 bases between. The CDR3 contains 11 residues. The CDR3 bases are TGTGCCAGCAGCTGGATCGATGAGCAGTTCTTC. Translation: CASSWIDEQFF.

This clonotype came up many times. The genes are TRBV29-1 and TRBJ2-6; D unclear. Looked up from germline, CDR1 is SQVTM and CDR2 is ANQGSEA. V was shortened by 5 bases and J by 1 base, with 6 bases between the two germline ends. This CDR3 is 13 amino acids long. The CDR3 DNA follows: TGCAGCGTTTCTACTTCTGGGGCCAACGTCCTGACTTTC. Protein product: CSVSTSGANVLTF.